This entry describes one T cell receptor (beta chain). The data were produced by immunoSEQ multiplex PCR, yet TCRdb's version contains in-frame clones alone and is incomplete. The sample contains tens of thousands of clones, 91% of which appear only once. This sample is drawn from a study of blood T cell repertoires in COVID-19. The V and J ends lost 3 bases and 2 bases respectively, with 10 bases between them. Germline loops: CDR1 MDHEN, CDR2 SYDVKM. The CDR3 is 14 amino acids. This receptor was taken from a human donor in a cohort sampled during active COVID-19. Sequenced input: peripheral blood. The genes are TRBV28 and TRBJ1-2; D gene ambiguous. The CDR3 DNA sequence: TGTGCCAGCAGTTTTATAGGGAGCAACTATGGCTACACCTTC. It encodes CASSFIGSNYGYTF.